The 14 T cell receptor beta chains given below trace back to one sample, sequenced in a study of molecular identifiers for immune sequencing clone quantification listed by TCRdb under 2018. The method was PCR. Sequenced using an Illumina HiSeq 4000. TCRdb reanalyzed the raw reads on its own, using fastp at Q25 for trimming and MiXCR for clone calling, and kept in-frame beta chains. CDR3 protein duplicates are merged, each entry listing the most common genes and DNA. The sample has some 8,500 distinct CDR3 sequences on record, 13% to 15% of them singletons. Of the sample, 1.5% falls within the top ten clones. Sequenced sample: naive CD8+ T cells from blood, with Jurkat cell RNA spiked in. The sample's cell subset or site label, decoded: FACS-sorted CD8+CD4-CCR7+CD45RA+ naive T cells. All receptors come from a human donor in good health. Some libraries in this study had Jurkat cell RNA spiked in.

This clonotype is medium-sized in the sample. The chain couples TRBV27 to TRBJ1-1; possibly TRBD1 for D (6 bases). The germline V and J ends were trimmed by 5 bases and 8 bases, with 21 bases remaining between them. Germline CDR1 is MNHEY and CDR2 is SMNVEV (reference sequence). This CDR3 has 15 amino acids. The CDR3 coding sequence is TGTGCCAGCAGTCCTCAGGGACATCCATATGAGGAAGCTTTCTTT. Protein sequence: CASSPQGHPYEEAFF.

This clonotype is medium-sized. V gene TRBV4-2 combines with J gene TRBJ2-7, with 8 bases fitting TRBD2. CDR1 LGHNA and CDR2 YNFKEQ come from the germline V gene. This CDR3 region has 17 residues. V gave up 0 bases and J gave up 0 bases; unmatched junction bases: 7. CDR3 residues: CASSQEGGLAGSYEQYF. CDR3 in DNA: TGTGCCAGCAGCCAAGAAGGCGGCCTAGCGGGCTCCTACGAGCAGTACTTC.

This clonotype showed up many times. The J gene is TRBJ2-3, the V gene TRBV19, with 10 nucleotides matching TRBD2. Germline lookup yields CDR1 LNHDA and CDR2 SQIVND (reference sequence). The V gene end was trimmed by 4 bases and the J gene end by 6 bases; junction bases not matched to a gene: 7. The CDR3 contains 15 residues. The CDR3 nucleotides are TGTGCCAGTAGTAGTCTAGCGGGGGTCAGCGATACGCAGTATTTT. Residues: CASSSLAGVSDTQYF.

This chain connects TRBV5-3 to TRBJ2-1; D tentatively reads TRBD1 or TRBD2 (5 bases each). TRBV5-3 is filed as an ORF, its function uncertain. There are 12 residues in the CDR3. V was shortened by 9 bases and J by 12 bases, with 19 bases between the two germline ends. This chain's CDR3 is CATEGIRYGQFF. The CDR3 DNA reads as TGTGCCACCGAGGGGATACGGTATGGGCAGTTCTTC.

In its sample, this clonotype is medium-sized. The J gene is TRBJ1-1, the V gene TRBV19, with D maybe TRBD1 (5 bases). Germline V CDR1 and CDR2: LNHDA, SQIVND (reference sequence). CDR3 length: 15 amino acids. V was shortened by 8 bases and J by 2 bases, with 18 bases between the two germline ends. The CDR3 DNA is TGTGCCAGTGGGAAGGGGTCGAGGAGCAACACTGAAGCTTTCTTT. This translates into CASGKGSRSNTEAFF.

This clonotype counts as medium-sized. The chain uses TRBV7-9 and TRBJ2-5; 8 bases match TRBD1. The junction had 3 bases not matched to a gene; V was cut back by 5 bases and J by 1 base. The CDR3 runs to 14 residues. CDR1 and CDR2 (germline): SEHNR, FQNEAQ (reference sequence). For the CDR3, the DNA is TGTGCCAGCAGCCTAGGGACAGGCCAAGAGACCCAGTACTTC. It translates to CASSLGTGQETQYF.

By share, this clonotype ranks as medium-sized. This sequence joins TRBV6-6 and TRBJ2-3; perhaps D is TRBD1 or TRBD2 (5 bases each). V shed 0 bases and J shed 6 bases, with 13 bases lying between them. The CDR3 extends over 15 amino acids. Germline lookup yields CDR1 MNHNY and CDR2 SVGAGI (reference sequence). The CDR3 DNA reads TGTGCCAGCAGTTACTCTGGGGGTAGTGTGGATACGCAGTATTTT. This sequence encodes CASSYSGGSVDTQYF.

This clonotype was observed at least ten times. The chain combines TRBV4-3 with TRBJ2-7; tentative D call: TRBD2 (5 bases). CDR3 length equals 14 residues. Between the trimmed V and J ends, which lost 0 bases and 3 bases, there was a span of 9 bases. Germline lookup yields CDR1 LGHNA and CDR2 YSLEER. The CDR3 region is CASSQDVRDYEQYF. In DNA form, the CDR3 reads TGCGCCAGCAGCCAAGATGTGAGGGACTACGAGCAGTACTTC.

This clonotype appeared many times. The chain combines TRBV19 with TRBJ1-5; D call uncertain. V gave up 9 bases and J gave up 3 bases, with 18 bases separating them. In germline, CDR1 is LNHDA, CDR2 SQIVND (reference sequence). The CDR3 is made up of 15 amino acids. CDR3 DNA: TGTGCCAGCAACCCGCCCATGGACCCCAATCAGCCCCAGCATTTT. It specifies CASNPPMDPNQPQHF.

In this sample, this clonotype is medium-sized (0.01 to 0.1%). The chain's CDR3 is CASSLEMRSDTQYF. Written as DNA, the CDR3 is TGTGCCAGCAGCTTAGAGATGAGGTCAGATACGCAGTATTTT. V gene TRBV11-2 combines with J gene TRBJ2-3, with no clear D. Trimming took off 0 bases at V and 4 bases at J, with 8 bases between the two ends. CDR3 length: 14 amino acids. Germline lookup yields CDR1 SGHAT and CDR2 FQNNGV.

This clonotype was picked up a small number of times. Possible read error: a much larger clone is one base away. V and J are TRBV3-1 and TRBJ2-7; weak D call: TRBD2 (6 bases). CDR1 is LGHDT, CDR2 YNNKEL, per germline (reference sequence). The CDR3 runs to 16 residues. The CDR3 DNA reads as TGTGCCAGCAGCCATGCGGGACGGAGAGTAGGCTACGGGCAGTACTTC. It encodes CASSHAGRRVGYGQYF.

Details on this clonotype: Lacking the conserved final phenylalanine or tryptophan, this CDR3 likely reflects a read error. The chain has TRBV27 and TRBJ2-3; D gene ambiguous. V lost 3 bases, J lost 6 bases, and 13 bases lay in between. The length of the CDR3 is 14 residues. CDR1 and CDR2 (germline): MNHEY, SMNVEV (reference sequence). CDR3 nucleotide sequence: TGTGCCAGCAGTTTCCTACAACAAGAGGATACGCAGTATCTT. Translating it yields CASSFLQQEDTQYL.

A word on this clonotype: A much larger clone sits a single nucleotide away, making a read error possible. CDR3 nucleotides: TGTGCCAGCAGCCCTAGGGACAGACCTTATCCACCCCTCCACTTT. It encodes CASSPRDRPYPPLHF. This chain links TRBV12-3 or TRBV12-4 with TRBJ1-6; 7 nucleotides align to TRBD1. V gave up 6 bases and J gave up 11 bases; unmatched junction bases: 13. The CDR3 contains 15 residues.

As for this clonotype: A much larger clone is a single base away; this may be a read error. No conserved phenylalanine or tryptophan is present at the end of the CDR3, so a read error is the likely explanation. V and J are TRBV19 and TRBJ2-5, with D possibly TRBD1 on 5 matching bases. The germline gives CDR1 LNHDA, CDR2 SQIVND (reference sequence). Trimming left V 5 bases short and J 5 bases short, with 15 bases between. The CDR3 totals 14 residues. The CDR3 DNA reads TGTGCCAGTAGTTGGGGCGATGGGGCGGAGACCCAGTACTGC. This sequence encodes CASSWGDGAETQYC.